The rows below give T cell receptor beta chains drawn from one sample of a study of cytomegalovirus exposure and HLA in healthy donors. Only in-frame clones appear in the TCRdb table, and some are missing; sequencing was by immunoSEQ multiplex PCR. The sample carries about 130,000 clones, 76% recorded once. Sequencing was done on a sample of PBMCs. The receptor source for this set is a man aged 45 to 65 in good health and CMV-seronegative. Both conserved end residues are part of each CDR3. The D gene is left open where the match is weak. Size values are once, few and many counts, or a class for expanded clones, and some rows have none.

14 TRBJ2-3 TRBV18 once . TGTGCCAGCTCACCCTTTCAGAGCACAGATACGCAGTATTTT CASSPFQSTDTQYF
17 TRBJ2-2 TRBV5-8 . TRBD2 TGTGCCAGCAGCTTGGCCCCGGCGGGGGGGAACACCGGGGAGCTGTTTTTT CASSLAPAGGNTGELFF
13 TRBJ2-1 TRBV6-4 . TRBD2 TGTGCCAGCAGTGCTAGCGGGGGGGATGAGCAGTTCTTC CASSASGGDEQFF
14 TRBJ2-1 TRBV6-5 . TRBD1 TGTGCCAGCAGTTCACTAGACAGGGGACATGAGCAGTTCTTC CASSSLDRGHEQFF
15 TRBJ2-5 TRBV5-4 . TRBD2 TGTGCCAGCAGCCCTGGCCCTAGCGGCCAAGAGACCCAGTACTTC CASSPGPSGQETQYF
13 TRBJ1-2 TRBV29-1 . . TGCAGCGTTGAACGGGAGACCACCGGTGGCTACACCTTC CSVERETTGGYTF
19 TRBJ2-6 TRBV7-9 . TRBD1 TGTTCCAGCAGCTTGGGGACAGGGCATTCCTCCTCTGGGGCCAACGTCCTGACTTTC CSSSLGTGHSSSGANVLTF
15 TRBJ2-5 TRBV6-1 . . TGTGCCAGCAGTCCGTTGGGTCCGAGGAAGGAGACCCAGTACTTC CASSPLGPRKETQYF
14 TRBJ1-2 TRBV30 . . TGTGCCTGGAGTGTTGCGATAAGAGGAGGTGGCTACACCTTC CAWSVAIRGGGYTF
15 TRBJ2-3 TRBV11-3 . . TGTGCCAGCAGCTTCTCCGGGACTAGCACAGATACGCAGTATTTT CASSFSGTSTDTQYF
14 TRBJ1-1 TRBV6-6 . TRBD1 TGTGCCAGCAGTTGGACAGGGGGGAACACTGAAGCTTTCTTT CASSWTGGNTEAFF
15 TRBJ2-7 TRBV5-1 . . TGCGCCAGCAGCTACTTAGCGGTTACCTCCTACGAGCAGTACTTC CASSYLAVTSYEQYF
12 TRBJ2-1 TRBV7-8 . . TGTGCCAGCACTCTCCGGGGGTATGAGCAGTTCTTC CASTLRGYEQFF
15 TRBJ1-4 TRBV7-9 . TRBD1 TGTTCCAGCAGCTTAGACAGGGTATCTAATGAAAAACTGTTTTTT CSSSLDRVSNEKLFF
13 TRBJ2-3 TRBV7-7 . TRBD1 TGTGCCAGCAGCTACGACAGGGGGAATACGCAGTATTTT CASSYDRGNTQYF
15 TRBJ2-3 TRBV4-3 . TRBD2 TGCGCCAGCAGCCAGACTAGCGGGGTGGGAGATACGCAGTATTTT CASSQTSGVGDTQYF
15 TRBJ2-4 TRBV6-5 . TRBD2 TGTGCCAGCAGTCTCGGCGGGTCGGGGGGGGACATTCAGTACTTC CASSLGGSGGDIQYF
13 TRBJ2-7 TRBV5-1 . . TGCGCCAGCAGCTCCTCGGACAGTAACGAGCAGTACTTC CASSSSDSNEQYF